Following are 10 T cell receptor beta chains from one sample sequenced in a study of shared clonotypes between healthy human individuals. Measured with immunoSEQ multiplex PCR; TCRdb has only the in-frame clones, and not every one. The table records around 1,900,000 clones, just under 95% of them present only once. As defined, naive CD8 cells were CD45RO-negative and positively selected for CCR7, with terminally differentiated effector memory CD45RA+ cells excluded. Sequences were obtained from naive CD8+ T cells from PBMCs. The origin of the receptors is a man between 18 and 29 years old in good health. Some clones in this sample may be carry-over from other donors' samples.

The V gene is TRBV7-8, the J gene TRBJ2-7, with TRBD2 matching 9 bases. The germline V gene has CDR1 SGHVS and CDR2 FQNEAQ. The CDR3 length is 15 residues. V dropped 1 base and J dropped 5; count of bases not matched to a gene: 6. For the CDR3, the DNA is TGTGCCAGCAGCTTAGATAGCGGGAGATCCCACGAGCAGTACTTC. Protein product: CASSLDSGRSHEQYF.

The chain is built from TRBV29-1 and TRBJ1-1, with no clear D. This CDR3 spans 10 amino acids. Germline CDR1 SQVTM, CDR2 ANQGSEA. V dropped 4 bases and J dropped 6 bases, with 6 bases sitting between them. The CDR3, as DNA: TGCAGCGTTGCTCGGGCTGAAGCTTTCTTT. Encoded protein: CSVARAEAFF.

Points on this clone: The same CDR3 can be traced to other DNA sequences in this sample. The chain is built from TRBV9 and TRBJ1-2; no clear D. V shed 0 bases and J shed 4 bases, with 7 bases lying between them. The CDR3 has 13 residues. Germline CDR1 reads SGDLS; CDR2 reads YYNGEE. CDR3 coding DNA: TGTGCCAGCAGCGTAGTTACCGGCTATGGCTACACCTTC. Translated: CASSVVTGYGYTF.

The genes are TRBV23-1 and TRBJ2-7; TRBD1 aligns across 8 bases. TRBV23-1 is placed among ORFs of uncertain function. After removal of 2 bases from V and 4 bases from J, the junction contained 10 bases not matched to a gene. The CDR3 has 16 residues. The CDR3 DNA reads as TGCGCCAGCAGTCAACCCCGGACAGGGACCCCTTACGAGCAGTACTTC. Its translation: CASSQPRTGTPYEQYF.

The chain employs TRBV9 and TRBJ2-3, with 9 nucleotides matching TRBD2. This CDR3 has 21 amino acids. Losses at the gene ends were 0 bases for V and 1 base for J; bases not matched to a gene: 18. Germline assignment: CDR1 SGDLS and CDR2 YYNGEE. The CDR3 region is CASSVALGAASGTHGTDTQYF. Written as DNA, the CDR3 is TGTGCCAGCAGCGTAGCTCTTGGGGCGGCTAGCGGGACACACGGCACAGATACGCAGTATTTT.

The rearrangement uses TRBV15 and TRBJ2-2; TRBD2 matches at 8 bases. This CDR3 comprises 18 residues. V shed 0 bases, J shed 1 base, and the junction held 7 bases outside the gene matches. Germline V gene data show CDR1 as LNHNV and CDR2 as YYDKDF (reference sequence). The CDR3 is CATSRDLPTSENTGELFF. In DNA form, the CDR3 reads TGTGCCACCAGCAGAGATCTCCCGACTAGCGAGAACACCGGGGAGCTGTTTTTT.

The CDR3 sequence is CASSTWTGIGTEAFF. The CDR3 DNA reads TGTGCCAGCAGCACCTGGACAGGGATCGGCACTGAAGCTTTCTTT. This sequence joins TRBV5-6 and TRBJ1-1; the match to TRBD1 covers 8 bases. V trimming: 4 bases; J trimming: 4 bases; junction bases outside the gene matches: 9. The CDR3 is 15 amino acids. In germline, CDR1 is SGHDT, CDR2 YYEEEE.

CDR3 in DNA: TGTGCCAGCACCCGCCTCGGGACAGGGGGCTACGAGCAGTACTTC. Translation: CASTRLGTGGYEQYF. The genes are TRBV7-6 and TRBJ2-7; 11 nucleotides agree with TRBD1. This CDR3 comprises 15 residues. The V gene end was trimmed by 7 bases and the J gene end by 3 bases; junction bases not matched to a gene: 8. Germline assignment: CDR1 SGHVS and CDR2 FNYEAQ.

The chain recombines TRBV5-1 with TRBJ2-3; tentatively, D is TRBD1 (5 bases). Trimming removed 3 bases at V and 5 bases at J, with 19 bases between. CDR1 SGHRS and CDR2 YFSETQ come from the germline V gene. There are 16 residues in the CDR3. The DNA of the CDR3 is TGCGCCAGCAGCTCCGACAGAAGCAGGTTTCGAGATACGCAGTATTTT. It codes for CASSSDRSRFRDTQYF.

A remark on this clone: Different DNA sequences within this sample yield the same CDR3. The rearrangement uses TRBV4-1 and TRBJ2-7; 10 bases map to TRBD1. The CDR3 consists of 14 residues. V shed 3 bases and J 3 bases; nucleotides not matched to a gene: 2. Germline loops: CDR1 MGHRA, CDR2 YSYEKL. CDR3 nucleotides: TGCGCCAGCAGCCACAGGACAGGGGGCTACGAGCAGTACTTC. It yields the protein CASSHRTGGYEQYF.